These 24 T cell receptor beta chains were all obtained from the same sample, sequenced in a study of T cell repertoires in cytomegalovirus infection. TCRdb reprocessed the reads via MiXCR and lists one record per CDR3 protein. The table records just under 300,000 distinct CDR3 sequences, approximately 8.9% of them present only once. The sample was PBMCs. These receptors originate from a human donor in good health (CMV status not recorded). Some clones in this sample may be carry-over from other donors' samples.

This clonotype was detected only a few times. V is TRBV6-2 or TRBV6-3 and J is TRBJ2-1; weak D call: TRBD2 (5 bases). CDR1 is MNHEY, CDR2 SVGEGT, per germline. CDR3 length: 14 amino acids. V was clipped by 6 bases and J by 4 bases, with 13 bases between them. Written as DNA, the CDR3 is TGTGCCAGCAGGGAGGTAAAGCAGTACAATGAGCAGTTCTTC. This gives the protein CASREVKQYNEQFF.

This clonotype was recorded many times. V and J are TRBV7-2 and TRBJ1-1; 7 nucleotides agree with TRBD1. V gave up 4 bases and J gave up 7 bases; unmatched junction bases: 15. Germline V gene lookup returns CDR1 SGHTA and CDR2 FQGNSA. This CDR3 has 16 residues. The CDR3 DNA sequence: TGTGCCAGCAGCTCTGACAGGGTGATGAAAGCGGTTGAAGCTTTCTTT. Protein sequence: CASSSDRVMKAVEAFF.

This clonotype has at least ten counts. J is TRBJ2-3 and V is TRBV24-1; 7 nucleotides match TRBD2. The CDR3 loop spans 15 amino acids. The trim removed 4 bases at V and 4 bases at J, leaving 7 bases unmatched. From germline, CDR1 is KGHDR and CDR2 SFDVKD. CDR3 sequence reads: CATSDPAGFADTQYF. The CDR3 coding sequence is TGTGCCACCAGTGACCCAGCGGGGTTCGCAGATACGCAGTATTTT.

With regard to this clonotype: It may be a read error: a sequence one base away is much more abundant. The chain carries TRBV28 and TRBJ2-5; D is unresolved. V lost 6 bases and J lost 1, with 18 bases in between. Germline lookup yields CDR1 MDHEN and CDR2 SYDVKM. This CDR3 spans 16 amino acids. For the CDR3, the DNA is TGTGCCAGCAGCTCCTACCAGCAGAGCCTCCAAGAGACCCAGTACTTC. Its protein is CASSSYQQSLQETQYF.

The sample holds many counts of this clonotype. One junction end disagrees with the germline gene, perhaps due to a read error. The CDR3 protein is CASSRIGEGSDTGELFF. CDR3 bases: TGTGCCAGCAGCCGAATCGGAGAGGGGTCGGACACCGGGGAGCTGTTTTTT. This rearrangement joins TRBV4-1 to TRBJ2-2, with D perhaps TRBD1 or TRBD2 (5 bases each). This CDR3 is 17 amino acids long. CDR1 MGHRA and CDR2 YSYEKL come from the germline V gene.

The chain recombines TRBV10-2 with TRBJ1-1; D gene unclear. The CDR3 extends over 14 amino acids. Germline V gives CDR1 WSHSY, CDR2 SAAADI. The V end lost 4 bases, the J end lost 4 bases, and 13 bases lay between the germline ends. The CDR3 region has the DNA TGCGCCAGCAGTGGGGCGGGTTCGGGCACTGAAGCTTTCTTT. Protein: CASSGAGSGTEAFF.

This clonotype was detected a few times. V gene TRBV11-2 combines with J gene TRBJ2-5; TRBD2 might be the D (6 bases). This CDR3 has 14 amino acids. Germline-derived CDR1 and CDR2 are SGHAT and FQNNGV. V lost 0 bases and J 9 bases, leaving 14 bases between the germline ends. Here the CDR3 DNA reads TGTGCCAGCAGCTTAGATTTGGTCGGGACTTCCCAGTACTTC. Translation: CASSLDLVGTSQYF. The full variable domain, with the rest looked up from reference TRBV11-2 and TRBJ2-5, is EAGVAQSPRYKIIEKRQSVAFWCNPISGHATLYWYQQILGQGPKLLIQFQNNGVVDDSQLPKDRFSAERLKGVDSTLKIQPAKLEDSAVYLCASSLDLVGTSQYFGPGTRLLVL.

This clonotype was recorded at least ten times. V and J are TRBV6-1 and TRBJ2-6; D is perhaps TRBD1 (5 bases). V lost 8 bases and J 0 bases, leaving 14 bases between the germline ends. CDR3 length equals 16 residues. The germline CDR1 and CDR2 sequences are MNHNS and SASEGT. CDR3 bases: TGTGCCAGCGTCGGAGCAGGGCCCTCTGGGGCCAACGTCCTGACTTTC. It specifies CASVGAGPSGANVLTF.

This clonotype was observed many times. The chain recombines TRBV7-3 with TRBJ1-1; D may be TRBD1 (6 bases). Germline V gene sequence: CDR1 SGHTA, CDR2 FQGTGA. This CDR3 has 15 residues. V shed 5 bases and J shed 7 bases, with 20 bases lying between them. DNA for the CDR3: TGTGCCAGCAGCCCGCTAGATCGGGGGCCGGGTGAAGCTTTCTTT. It specifies CASSPLDRGPGEAFF.

There are many counts of this clonotype. The CDR3 loop reads CASSYSPIWGNEAFF. The CDR3 nucleotides are TGTGCCAGCAGTTACTCTCCCATATGGGGGAATGAAGCTTTCTTT. The chain links TRBV6-2 or TRBV6-3 to TRBJ1-1; weak D call: TRBD1 (5 bases). There are 15 residues in the CDR3. The V gene's germline CDR1 is MNHEY and CDR2 SVGEGT. The ends were cut back, 0 bases at V and 7 bases at J, with 15 bases in the middle.

This clonotype came up a few times. The chain carries TRBV19 and TRBJ1-6; D is ambiguous. Trimming took 7 bases from V and 11 from J, leaving 15 bases between them. Germline lookup yields CDR1 LNHDA and CDR2 SQIVND (reference sequence). The CDR3 length is 13 residues. The DNA for the CDR3 is TGTGCCAGTACAATAGGAGGGAGGGCACCCCTCCACTTT. The encoded protein is CASTIGGRAPLHF.

This clonotype was seen repeatedly, ten times or more. The chain couples TRBV20-1 to TRBJ2-1, with 13 bases identical to TRBD2. The CDR3 has 16 residues. Germline CDR1 is DFQATT and CDR2 is SNEGSKA (reference sequence). With V trimmed by 6 bases and J by 0 bases, 5 bases remained unmatched. Here the CDR3 DNA reads TGCAGTGCAGCAACTAGCGGGGGGGCCTCCTACAATGAGCAGTTCTTC. Translation: CSAATSGGASYNEQFF.

This clonotype was counted many times. The chain employs TRBV7-6 and TRBJ2-1; maybe TRBD2 (6 bases). V was pared by 0 bases and J by 0 bases, with 18 bases between. Germline CDR1 and CDR2: SGHVS and FNYEAQ. The CDR3 contains 19 residues. DNA of the CDR3: TGTGCCAGCAGCTTAGCCCCCCCTCCGGGGGTCAGCTCCTACAATGAGCAGTTCTTC. Its translation is CASSLAPPPGVSSYNEQFF.

The V and J genes are TRBV7-4 and TRBJ2-7; 9 bases align to TRBD1. The CDR3 contains 16 residues. Per germline, CDR1 SGHVT and CDR2 SQSDAQ. With V trimmed by 5 bases and J by 4 bases, 12 bases remained unmatched. The CDR3 bases are TGTGCCAGCAGCAGGGGACAGGGTCTAATTGATTACGAGCAGTACGTC. Its translation is CASSRGQGLIDYEQYV.

The chain carries TRBV7-8 and TRBJ2-7, with D possibly being TRBD1 (6 bases). The CDR3 extends over 14 amino acids. Germline CDR1 SGHVS, CDR2 FQNEAQ. Trimming removed 4 bases from V and 5 bases from J, with 15 bases in between. CDR3 loop: CASSWDINNDEQYF. The CDR3, as DNA: TGTGCCAGCAGCTGGGACATTAATAACGACGAGCAGTACTTC.

This chain joins TRBV5-1 and TRBJ2-2; D might be TRBD1 (6 bases). Per the germline V gene, CDR1 is SGHRS and CDR2 is YFSETQ. Trimming removed 2 bases from V and 0 bases from J, with 11 bases in between. The CDR3 runs 16 residues. CDR3 DNA sequence: TGCGCCAGCAGCTTTTGGCCAGGGGCGAACACCGGGGAGCTGTTTTTT. It translates to CASSFWPGANTGELFF. The entire variable domain, with the rest obtained from reference TRBV5-1 and TRBJ2-2, is as follows: KAGVTQTPRYLIKTRGQQVTLSCSPISGHRSVSWYQQTPGQGLQFLFEYFSETQRNKGNFPGRFSGRQFSNSRSEMNVSTLELGDSALYLCASSFWPGANTGELFFGEGSRLTVL.

In this sample, this clonotype turned up a few times. Given a much more abundant clone one base away, this may be a read error. The CDR3 DNA reads as TGTGCCAGCAGCCAAGACAGTGAAGCTTTCTTT. This encodes CASSQDSEAFF. The chain uses TRBV4-2 and TRBJ1-1; D is undetermined. Germline-derived CDR1 and CDR2 are LGHNA and YNFKEQ. This CDR3 has 11 residues. The V gene lost 0 bases and the J gene lost 7 bases, with 3 bases spanning the gap.

There are many counts of this clonotype. This chain uses TRBV20-1 with TRBJ2-5; no clear D. Trimming removed 4 bases at V and 4 bases at J, with 13 bases between. The CDR3 runs to 13 residues. Germline V gives CDR1 DFQATT, CDR2 SNEGSKA (reference sequence). The CDR3 DNA reads TGCAGTGCTAAAAGGGTGGTCCGAGAGACCCAGTACTTC. It codes for CSAKRVVRETQYF.

The chain carries TRBV20-1 and TRBJ1-2; 7 nucleotides line up with TRBD1. The germline gives CDR1 DFQATT, CDR2 SNEGSKA (reference sequence). This CDR3 is 11 amino acids long. The trim removed 5 bases at V and 8 bases at J, leaving 5 bases unmatched. CDR3 amino acids: CSAAGGRGYTF. CDR3 nucleotide sequence: TGCAGTGCTGCAGGGGGGAGGGGCTACACCTTC.

This clonotype was picked up many times. The CDR3 loop is CSARGQGLEQFF. In nucleotides, the CDR3 is TGCAGTGCTAGGGGACAGGGTCTTGAGCAGTTCTTC. This sequence joins TRBV20-1 and TRBJ2-1; 9 bases align to TRBD1. The CDR3 is 12 amino acids. V trimming: 3 bases; J trimming: 9 bases; junction bases outside the gene matches: 3. Germline-derived CDR1 and CDR2 are DFQATT and SNEGSKA (reference sequence).

This clonotype was observed many times. The chain joins TRBV7-8 to TRBJ1-2; 7 bases match TRBD1. The germline CDR1 and CDR2 sequences are SGHVS and FQNEAQ. The CDR3 covers 15 residues. V lost 4 bases to trimming and J lost 6 bases; unmatched junction nucleotides: 11. The CDR3 loop is CASSSSSDRWHGYTF. CDR3 DNA: TGTGCCAGCAGCTCCAGCTCGGACAGGTGGCATGGCTACACCTTC.

CDR3 nucleotides: TGTGCCAGCAGAGCTACAGGGGGCTGGACTGAAGCTTTCTTT. Its protein is CASRATGGWTEAFF. The chain couples TRBV28 to TRBJ1-1, with 9 positions matching TRBD1. This CDR3 is built from 14 residues. The germline V gene encodes CDR1 MDHEN and CDR2 SYDVKM. Germline trimming cut 6 bases from V and 5 bases from J; bases unmatched to any gene: 7.

The rearrangement uses TRBV12-3 or TRBV12-4 and TRBJ2-3; 10 bases match TRBD2. V shed 6 bases and J 5 bases; nucleotides not matched to a gene: 11. CDR3 length: 16 residues. The CDR3 nucleotides are TGTGCCAGCAGCCCAAGTCTAGCGGGGGCGAGAGATACGCAGTATTTT. Its protein product is CASSPSLAGARDTQYF.

J is TRBJ1-4 and V is TRBV9; 7 bases map to TRBD1. Germline CDR1 SGDLS, CDR2 YYNGEE. With 0 bases clipped from V and 3 bases from J, the junction kept 5 bases outside the gene matches. The CDR3 sequence is 16 residues long. In DNA form, the CDR3 reads TGTGCCAGCAGCGTAGCGCCGGGACAGCCTAATGAAAAACTGTTTTTT. Translating gives CASSVAPGQPNEKLFF.